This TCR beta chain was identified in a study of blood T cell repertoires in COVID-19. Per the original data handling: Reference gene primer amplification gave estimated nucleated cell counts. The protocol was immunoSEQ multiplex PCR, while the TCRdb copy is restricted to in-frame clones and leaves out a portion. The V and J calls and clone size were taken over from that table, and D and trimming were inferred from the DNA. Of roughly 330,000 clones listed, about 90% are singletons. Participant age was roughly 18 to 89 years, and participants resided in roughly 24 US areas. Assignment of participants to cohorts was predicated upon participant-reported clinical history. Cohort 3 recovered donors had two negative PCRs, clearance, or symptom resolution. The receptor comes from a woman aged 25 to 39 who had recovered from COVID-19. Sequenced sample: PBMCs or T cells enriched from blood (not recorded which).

This chain's CDR3 is CASSLVRGANYGYTF. Written as DNA, the CDR3 is TGTGCCAGCAGCTTAGTGCGGGGTGCTAACTATGGCTACACCTTC. The chain employs TRBV11-2 and TRBJ1-2; the D is unclear. From germline, CDR1 is SGHAT and CDR2 FQNNGV. With 1 base removed from V and 0 bases from J, the gap between germline ends came to 9 bases. The length of the CDR3 is 15 residues.